The 21 T cell receptor beta chains below come from one sample, sequenced in a study of radiation and T cells in renal cell carcinoma. Method: immunoSEQ multiplex PCR; TCRdb's copy keeps in-frame clones and lacks some. The table records about 140,000 clones, 86% of them present only once. Time point meaning: blood 4 weeks post-SBRT, at nephrectomy. Noted treatment: 15 Gy SBRT to primary tumor, nephrectomy 4 weeks later. Here the sequenced sample was blood, taken from a patient whose treatment included radiotherapy and nephrectomy. These receptors all stem from a woman aged 45-59 years with renal cell carcinoma.

The chain combines TRBV28 with TRBJ1-3; 9 bases are a match to TRBD1. The CDR3 consists of 15 residues. Unmatched junction bases numbered 4, after V lost 5 bases and J lost 2 bases. Germline CDR1 reads MDHEN; CDR2 reads SYDVKM. CDR3 loop: CASSRDRVAGNTIYF. CDR3 bases: TGTGCCAGCAGTCGGGACAGGGTGGCTGGAAACACCATATATTTT.

The rearrangement links TRBV7-2 to TRBJ1-1; D not certain. The V gene's germline CDR1 is SGHTA and CDR2 FQGNSA. V gave up 2 bases and J gave up 6 bases, with 10 bases separating them. This CDR3 contains 13 residues. In DNA, the CDR3 is TGTGCCAGCAGCTTATTTAGGGCCGCTGAAGCTTTCTTT. Protein: CASSLFRAAEAFF.

This clone was seen only once. The chain links TRBV7-2 to TRBJ2-5; tentatively, D is TRBD2 (7 bases). The CDR3 extends over 15 amino acids. V was clipped by 2 bases and J by 4 bases, with 14 bases between them. Germline V lookup: CDR1 SGHTA, CDR2 FQGNSA. The CDR3 coding sequence is TGTGCCAGCAGCTTAAGCCGGGGGGCGCGAGAGACCCAGTACTTC. Translated: CASSLSRGARETQYF.

The CDR3 region is CAWSRVEQYF. For the CDR3, the DNA is TGTGCCTGGAGCAGGGTCGAGCAGTACTTC. V usage is TRBV30 and J usage is TRBJ2-7; tentative D call: TRBD1 (5 bases). The length of the CDR3 is 10 residues. V was shortened by 3 bases and J by 6 bases, with 6 bases between the two germline ends. The germline gives CDR1 GTSNPN, CDR2 SVGIG (reference sequence).

CDR3 amino acids: CASLGRGDTQYF. The CDR3 nucleotides read TGTGCCAGCTTAGGCCGGGGGGATACGCAGTATTTT. V is TRBV9 and J is TRBJ2-3, with D possibly being TRBD2 (6 bases). CDR1 and CDR2 (germline): SGDLS, YYNGEE. The CDR3 spans 12 residues. V lost 7 bases, J lost 6 bases, and 12 bases lay in between.

This chain links TRBV9 with TRBJ1-2; a possible D gene is TRBD1 (5 bases). The V gene lost 0 bases and the J gene lost 7 bases, with 13 bases spanning the gap. The CDR3 contains 14 residues. The V gene's germline CDR1 is SGDLS and CDR2 YYNGEE. CDR3 loop: CASSVGEAQGGYTF. DNA for the CDR3: TGTGCCAGCAGCGTAGGAGAAGCCCAGGGTGGCTACACCTTC.

The count of this clone is one. The J gene is TRBJ1-1, the V gene TRBV4-3; D uncertain. The CDR3 runs to 15 residues. Deletions cut 0 bases from V and 1 base from J, with 9 bases between. The germline gives CDR1 LGHNA, CDR2 YSLEER. The CDR3: CASSQETEPNTEAFF. DNA of the CDR3: TGCGCCAGCAGCCAAGAAACAGAACCGAACACTGAAGCTTTCTTT.

The gene calls are TRBV19 and TRBJ1-4; D is unclear. The CDR3 is made up of 14 amino acids. The germline CDR1 and CDR2 sequences are LNHDA and SQIVND (reference sequence). V dropped 3 bases and J dropped 4 bases, with 9 bases sitting between them. CDR3 DNA: TGTGCCAGTAGTATTAGTCTGATTAATGAAAAACTGTTTTTT. This encodes CASSISLINEKLFF.

This rearrangement joins TRBV7-6 to TRBJ2-3; the D is unclear. Deletions cut 3 bases from V and 0 bases from J, with 4 bases between. CDR3 length: 13 amino acids. CDR1 is SGHVS and CDR2 is FNYEAQ in the germline V gene. The CDR3 here is CASSFASTDTQYF. The DNA of the CDR3 is TGTGCCAGCAGCTTCGCTAGCACAGATACGCAGTATTTT.

The rearrangement links TRBV19 to TRBJ2-7; 7 bases line up with TRBD1. Germline values: CDR1 LNHDA, CDR2 SQIVND (reference sequence). Unmatched junction bases numbered 9, after V lost 7 bases and J lost 6 bases. This CDR3 region has 13 residues. CDR3 nucleotides: TGTGCCAGTACCCCAGGGGGTCGCGGCGAGCAGTACTTC. This gives the protein CASTPGGRGEQYF.

J is TRBJ2-4 and V is TRBV28; 8 nucleotides line up with TRBD2. The V gene end was trimmed by 6 bases and the J gene end by 0 bases; junction bases not matched to a gene: 1. CDR3 size: 14 residues. Looked up from germline, CDR1 is MDHEN and CDR2 is SYDVKM. The CDR3 DNA sequence: TGTGCCAGCAGCAGCGGGGGAGCCAAAAACATTCAGTACTTC. This gives the protein CASSSGGAKNIQYF.

The V call is TRBV25-1, the J call TRBJ2-5; the D call may be TRBD1 or TRBD2 (5 bases each). Germline V lookup: CDR1 MGHDK, CDR2 SYGVNS. The CDR3 length is 14 residues. The V end was cut by 7 bases, the J end by 7 bases, with 19 bases between. The CDR3 DNA sequence: TGTGCCAGCACCCGGACGGGGCTAGGTTCGACCCAGTACTTC. Amino acids: CASTRTGLGSTQYF.

The count of this clone is one. This chain joins TRBV28 and TRBJ2-2; 8 bases map to TRBD1. The germline gives CDR1 MDHEN, CDR2 SYDVKM. CDR3 length: 14 residues. Losses at the gene ends were 6 bases for V and 4 bases for J; bases not matched to a gene: 4. CDR3 coding DNA: TGTGCCAGCAGCTGGACAGGGCGCACCGGGGAGCTGTTTTTT. It translates to CASSWTGRTGELFF.

DNA of the CDR3: TGTGCCAGCAGTCCCGATAACACTGAAGCTTTCTTT. It translates to CASSPDNTEAFF. The rearrangement links TRBV28 to TRBJ1-1; the D is unclear. Between the trimmed V and J ends, which lost 5 bases and 2 bases, there was a span of 6 bases. CDR3 length: 12 residues. CDR1 MDHEN and CDR2 SYDVKM come from the germline V gene.

The chain couples TRBV28 to TRBJ1-5; no firm D call. Germline CDR1 reads MDHEN; CDR2 reads SYDVKM. V lost 6 bases and J lost 3, with 6 bases in between. The CDR3 totals 12 residues. CDR3 DNA: TGTGCCAGCAGGAGTTCCAATCAGCCCCAGCATTTT. This sequence encodes CASRSSNQPQHF.

This chain uses TRBV5-6 with TRBJ2-3; D gene unclear. Trimming shortened V by 2 bases and J by 0 bases, and 7 bases separated the two germline ends. This CDR3 comprises 14 residues. Germline V CDR1 and CDR2: SGHDT, YYEEEE. The CDR3 loop reads CASSFLSSTDTQYF. The CDR3 region has the DNA TGTGCCAGCAGCTTTTTGTCTAGCACAGATACGCAGTATTTT.

This clone appeared once. This chain links TRBV5-1 with TRBJ1-2, with a weak D call TRBD1 (6 bases). Germline CDR1 SGHRS, CDR2 YFSETQ. With 0 bases removed from V and 8 bases from J, the gap between germline ends came to 14 bases. The CDR3 contains 14 residues. The DNA of the CDR3 is TGCGCCAGCAGCTTGGAAGGCCGGGGGCCAGGCTACACCTTC. This sequence encodes CASSLEGRGPGYTF.

Here the CDR3 reads CASSSTAPSYEQYF. CDR3 nucleotide sequence: TGTGCCAGCAGCTCGACAGCCCCATCCTACGAGCAGTACTTC. The genes are TRBV5-5 and TRBJ2-7; possibly TRBD1 for D (5 bases). This CDR3 has 14 amino acids. Germline V gene lookup returns CDR1 SGHKS and CDR2 YYEKEE (reference sequence). V was clipped by 3 bases and J by 1 base, with 11 bases between them. The whole variable domain, remainder taken from reference TRBV5-5 and TRBJ2-7, is DAGVTQSPTHLIKTRGQQVTLRCSPISGHKSVSWYQQVLGQGPQFIFQYYEKEERGRGNFPDRFSARQFPNYSSELNVNALLLGDSALYLCASSSTAPSYEQYFGPGTRLTVT.

The chain combines TRBV10-2 with TRBJ1-2; a weak D match, TRBD1 (6 bases). The germline V and J ends were trimmed by 2 bases and 4 bases, with 20 bases remaining between them. This CDR3 is built from 17 residues. Looked up from germline, CDR1 is WSHSY and CDR2 is SAAADI. The CDR3 coding sequence is TGCGCCAGCAGTGAGAGGGCAGGGGAAAGGAGCAGCTATGGCTACACCTTC. This encodes CASSERAGERSSYGYTF.

This clone has just one count. This chain connects TRBV5-4 to TRBJ2-5; no definite D call. CDR3 size: 14 residues. Germline V gives CDR1 SGHNT, CDR2 YYREEE (reference sequence). The germline V and J ends were trimmed by 3 bases and 4 bases, with 13 bases remaining between them. The CDR3 reads CASSYGTQPETQYF. Here the CDR3 DNA reads TGTGCCAGCAGCTATGGAACGCAGCCAGAGACCCAGTACTTC.

This clone appeared once. The J gene is TRBJ1-1, the V gene TRBV19; TRBD1 matches at 8 bases. The CDR3 sequence is 15 residues long. Looked up from germline, CDR1 is LNHDA and CDR2 is SQIVND (reference sequence). V shed 9 bases and J 1 base; nucleotides not matched to a gene: 10. This chain's CDR3 is CASLPSGGWNTEAFF. As DNA, the CDR3 is TGTGCCAGCCTGCCGTCAGGGGGCTGGAACACTGAAGCTTTCTTT.